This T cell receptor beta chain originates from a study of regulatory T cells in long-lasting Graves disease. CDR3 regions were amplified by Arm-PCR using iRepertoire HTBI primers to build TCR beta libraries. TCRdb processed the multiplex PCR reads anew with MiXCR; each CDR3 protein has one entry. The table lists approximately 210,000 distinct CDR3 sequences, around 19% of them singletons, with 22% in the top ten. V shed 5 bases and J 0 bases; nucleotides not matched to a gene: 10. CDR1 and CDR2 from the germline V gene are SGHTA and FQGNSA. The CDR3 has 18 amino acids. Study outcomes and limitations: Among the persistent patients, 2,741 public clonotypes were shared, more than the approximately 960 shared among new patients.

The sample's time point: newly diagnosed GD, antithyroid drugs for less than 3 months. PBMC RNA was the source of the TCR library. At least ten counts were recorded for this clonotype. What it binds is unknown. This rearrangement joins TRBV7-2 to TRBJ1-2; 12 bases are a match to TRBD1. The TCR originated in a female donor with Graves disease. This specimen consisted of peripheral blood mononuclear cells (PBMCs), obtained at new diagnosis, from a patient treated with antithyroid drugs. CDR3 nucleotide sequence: TGTGCCAGCAGCGTCCGGGACAGGGGGCCGAGGGCTAACTATGGCTACACCTTC. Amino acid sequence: CASSVRDRGPRANYGYTF.